In its sample, the clone carrying this T cell receptor beta chain was seen a few times. CDR1 and CDR2 (germline): MNHEY, SVGEGT. This CDR3 comprises 16 residues. J was trimmed by 6 bases and V by 1 base; bases with no gene match: 11. TCRdb passed the RT-PCR reads through MiXCR, listing each CDR3 protein once. The sample shows more than 550,000 distinct CDR3 sequences, 14% of them seen only once. Sequences were obtained from memory CD4+ T cells from blood. V and J are TRBV6-2 or TRBV6-3 and TRBJ1-2; 7 bases agree with TRBD1. The TCR was taken from a female donor in good health, serving as a healthy control. The CDR3 DNA sequence: TGTGCCAGCAGTTACTGGAGACAGGGAAGTCGTCATGGCTACACCTTC. As protein: CASSYWRQGSRHGYTF.